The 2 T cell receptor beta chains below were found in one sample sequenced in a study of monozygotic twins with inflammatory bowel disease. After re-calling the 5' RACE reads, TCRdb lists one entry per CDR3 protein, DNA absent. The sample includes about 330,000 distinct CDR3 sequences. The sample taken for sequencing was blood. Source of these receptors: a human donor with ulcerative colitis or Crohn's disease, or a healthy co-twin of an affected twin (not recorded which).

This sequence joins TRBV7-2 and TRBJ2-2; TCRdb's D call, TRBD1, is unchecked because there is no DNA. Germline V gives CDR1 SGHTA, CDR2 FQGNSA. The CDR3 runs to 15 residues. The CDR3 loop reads CASSLLGGSVGELFF.

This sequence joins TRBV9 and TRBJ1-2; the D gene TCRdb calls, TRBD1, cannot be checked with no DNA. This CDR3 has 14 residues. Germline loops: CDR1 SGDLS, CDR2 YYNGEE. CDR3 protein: CASSVEDRPYGYTF. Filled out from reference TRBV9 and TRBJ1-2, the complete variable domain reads DSGVTQTPKHLITATGQRVTLRCSPRSGDLSVYWYQQSLDQGLQFLIQYYNGEERAKGNILERFSAQQFPDLHSELNLSSLELGDSALYFCASSVEDRPYGYTFGSGTRLTVV.